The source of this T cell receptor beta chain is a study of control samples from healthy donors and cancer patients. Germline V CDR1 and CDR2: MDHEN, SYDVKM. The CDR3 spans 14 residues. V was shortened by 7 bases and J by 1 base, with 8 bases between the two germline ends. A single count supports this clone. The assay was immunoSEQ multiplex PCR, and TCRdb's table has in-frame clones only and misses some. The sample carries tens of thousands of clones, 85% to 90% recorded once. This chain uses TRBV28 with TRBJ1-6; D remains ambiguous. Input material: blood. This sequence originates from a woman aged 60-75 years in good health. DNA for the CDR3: TGTGCCAGCAACGGAGGTTCCTATAATTCACCCCTCCACTTT. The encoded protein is CASNGGSYNSPLHF. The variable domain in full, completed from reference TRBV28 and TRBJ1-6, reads DVKVTQSSRYLVKRTGEKVFLECVQDMDHENMFWYRQDPGLGLRLIYFSYDVKMKEKGDIPEGYSVSREKKERFSLILESASTNQTSMYLCASNGGSYNSPLHFGNGTRLTVT.